This entry lists 5 T cell receptor beta chains sequenced from one sample in a study of cytomegalovirus exposure and HLA in healthy donors. This PCR relied on a set of 60 Vbeta primers and 13 Jbeta primers. TCRdb's table, derived via immunoSEQ multiplex PCR, lists solely in-frame clones and lacks some. Its table lists 100,000 to 150,000 clones. Sequenced: PBMCs. Receptors were obtained from a man aged 25 to 45 in good health and CMV-seronegative.

The V and J genes are TRBV28 and TRBJ2-1; D is undetermined. Germline CDR1 MDHEN, CDR2 SYDVKM. V lost 2 bases, J lost 8 bases, and 7 bases lay in between. The CDR3 spans 12 residues. The chain's CDR3 is CASSLLNHEQFF. CDR3 in DNA: TGTGCCAGCAGTTTACTAAACCATGAGCAGTTCTTC.

The gene calls are TRBV11-2 and TRBJ1-4, with 7 bases aligning to TRBD1. The V gene end was trimmed by 1 base and the J gene end by 8 bases; junction bases not matched to a gene: 4. Germline loops: CDR1 SGHAT, CDR2 FQNNGV. This CDR3 spans 14 amino acids. The CDR3 DNA follows: TGTGCCAGCAGCTTAGTTGCAGGGGGGGAAAAACTGTTTTTT. Translation: CASSLVAGGEKLFF. The variable domain in full, with the rest retrieved from reference TRBV11-2 and TRBJ1-4, is EAGVAQSPRYKIIEKRQSVAFWCNPISGHATLYWYQQILGQGPKLLIQFQNNGVVDDSQLPKDRFSAERLKGVDSTLKIQPAKLEDSAVYLCASSLVAGGEKLFFGSGTQLSVL.

The genes are TRBV10-1 and TRBJ2-2, with D perhaps matching TRBD2 (5 bases). In germline, CDR1 is WNHNN, CDR2 SYGVQD (reference sequence). The CDR3 contains 17 residues. Trimming shortened V by 2 bases and J by 2 bases, and 15 bases separated the two germline ends. The CDR3 loop reads CASSEGGAVLNTGELFF. Written as DNA, the CDR3 is TGCGCCAGCAGTGAGGGAGGAGCGGTACTAAACACCGGGGAGCTGTTTTTT.

The chain uses TRBV6-1 and TRBJ1-1; weak D call: TRBD1 (6 bases). Germline V gives CDR1 MNHNS, CDR2 SASEGT. The CDR3 spans 13 residues. V was shortened by 7 bases and J by 1 base, with 10 bases between the two germline ends. CDR3 nucleotides: TGTGCCAGCACGGAGACAGGGAACACTGAAGCTTTCTTT. It codes for CASTETGNTEAFF.

This rearrangement joins TRBV4-1 to TRBJ2-7; D may be TRBD2 (5 bases). V lost 0 bases, J lost 4 bases, and 10 bases lay in between. The CDR3 extends over 14 amino acids. Germline V CDR1 and CDR2: MGHRA, YSYEKL. The CDR3 protein is CASSQDRGFYEQYF. The CDR3 coding sequence is TGCGCCAGCAGCCAAGATAGAGGGTTTTACGAGCAGTACTTC.